A single sample is the source of the 13 T cell receptor beta chains below, sequenced in a study of CD8 T cells in Susac syndrome. Random-hexamer reverse transcription was applied to roughly 0.5 to 1 ug RNA. MiXCR, applied by TCRdb to the immunoSEQ multiplex PCR reads, yields one record per CDR3 protein. The data hold more than 200,000 distinct CDR3 sequences, with approximately 94% observed a single time. The specimen was CD4+ T cells from PBMCs. All receptors come from a human donor with Susac syndrome.

This sequence joins TRBV10-3 and TRBJ2-1; 8 bases agree with TRBD1. The germline V gene has CDR1 ENHRY and CDR2 SYGVKD. J lost 10 bases, V lost 4 bases, and 3 bases had no gene match. This CDR3 spans 12 amino acids. The CDR3 region is CAISGGQGEQFF. CDR3 DNA: TGTGCCATCAGTGGAGGACAGGGAGAGCAGTTCTTC.

The chain has TRBV6-5 and TRBJ2-5, with D perhaps TRBD1 or TRBD2 (5 bases each). This CDR3 comprises 15 residues. Per germline, CDR1 MNHEY and CDR2 SVGAGI. The V end lost 4 bases, the J end lost 5 bases, and 17 bases lay between the germline ends. The CDR3, as DNA: TGTGCCAGCAGTTTTCGCCTTACAGGCGGGGAGACCCAGTACTTC. This translates into CASSFRLTGGETQYF.

The rearrangement links TRBV6-5 to TRBJ1-1; no clear D gene. CDR1 MNHEY and CDR2 SVGAGI come from the germline V gene. The CDR3 is made up of 16 amino acids. Trimming removed 2 bases from V and 1 base from J, with 14 bases in between. CDR3 in amino acids: CASSYEGVGQNTEAFF. CDR3 coding DNA: TGTGCCAGCAGTTACGAGGGTGTCGGGCAGAACACTGAAGCTTTCTTT.

The CDR3 loop reads CSYPGEGAFF. The CDR3 nucleotides are TGCAGTTACCCAGGGGAAGGAGCTTTCTTT. The V call is TRBV20-1, the J call TRBJ1-1, with D maybe TRBD1 (6 bases). The CDR3 is 10 amino acids. Deletions cut 8 bases from V and 10 bases from J, with 14 bases between. Germline V lookup: CDR1 DFQATT, CDR2 SNEGSKA (reference sequence).

The chain links TRBV7-2 to TRBJ1-6; D gene uncertain. V lost 4 bases, J lost 9 bases, and 7 bases lay in between. The CDR3 is 12 amino acids. Germline V lookup: CDR1 SGHTA, CDR2 FQGNSA. CDR3 DNA: TGTGCCAGCAGCTCGTCAACTTCACCCCTCCACTTT. As protein: CASSSSTSPLHF.

A single count supports this clonotype. The chain uses TRBV4-2 and TRBJ2-5; 9 bases fit TRBD1. CDR1 and CDR2 from the germline V gene are LGHNA and YNFKEQ. The CDR3 runs 15 residues. The V gene end was trimmed by 2 bases and the J gene end by 5 bases; junction bases not matched to a gene: 6. The CDR3 DNA is TGTGCCAGCAGCCAAACTGGACAGGGGCGGGAGACCCAGTACTTC. Residues: CASSQTGQGRETQYF.

V usage is TRBV15 and J usage is TRBJ1-5; a weak D match, TRBD1 (5 bases). The CDR3 extends over 15 amino acids. The germline V gene encodes CDR1 LNHNV and CDR2 YYDKDF (reference sequence). Trimming cost V 8 bases and J 0 bases, with 14 bases left between them. CDR3 region: CATCRDGYSNQPQHF. In DNA, the CDR3 is TGTGCCACCTGTCGGGACGGCTATAGCAATCAGCCCCAGCATTTT.

The rearrangement joins TRBV12-3 or TRBV12-4 to TRBJ2-7, with D possibly TRBD2 on 5 matching bases. Deletions cut 2 bases from V and 4 bases from J, with 15 bases between. The CDR3 contains 15 residues. The CDR3 coding sequence is TGTGCCAGCAGTTTACAGCGGAGAGAGATATACGAGCAGTACTTC. Its translation is CASSLQRREIYEQYF.

The rearrangement uses TRBV12-3 or TRBV12-4 and TRBJ1-5; D is uncertain. V shed 4 bases and J shed 4 bases, with 11 bases lying between them. The CDR3 is 14 residues long. CDR3 loop: CASSSDGFNQPQHF. In nucleotides, the CDR3 is TGTGCCAGCAGTTCTGACGGATTTAATCAGCCCCAGCATTTT.

CDR3 in DNA: TGTGCCAGCAGTCTCCGGGACAGACACTATGGCTACACCTTC. Protein product: CASSLRDRHYGYTF. The gene calls are TRBV12-3 or TRBV12-4 and TRBJ1-2; TRBD1 matches 7 bases. CDR3 size: 14 residues. V was clipped by 5 bases and J by 3 bases; unmatched bases: 6.

V is TRBV9 and J is TRBJ1-2, with TRBD1 matching 9 bases. This CDR3 has 14 amino acids. With V trimmed by 2 bases and J by 4 bases, 3 bases remained unmatched. Germline V lookup: CDR1 SGDLS, CDR2 YYNGEE. The CDR3 DNA sequence: TGTGCCAGCAGCGTCGAGACAGGGGGCTATGGCTACACCTTC. Amino acids: CASSVETGGYGYTF.

V gene TRBV28 combines with J gene TRBJ1-5; TRBD1 might be the D (5 bases). Trimming left V 6 bases short and J 6 bases short, with 9 bases between. CDR1 is MDHEN and CDR2 is SYDVKM in the germline V gene. The CDR3 consists of 12 residues. The CDR3 bases are TGTGCCAGCAGAAGCGGGGCTCAGCCCCAGCATTTT. It yields the protein CASRSGAQPQHF. The full variable domain, in which reference TRBV28 and TRBJ1-5 provide the parts outside the CDR3, is DVKVTQSSRYLVKRTGEKVFLECVQDMDHENMFWYRQDPGLGLRLIYFSYDVKMKEKGDIPEGYSVSREKKERFSLILESASTNQTSMYLCASRSGAQPQHFGDGTRLSIL.

DNA for the CDR3: TGTGCCAGCACCCACCGGGGGATAAGACGCGAGACCCAGTACTTC. Translating gives CASTHRGIRRETQYF. V is TRBV28 and J is TRBJ2-5; a possible D gene is TRBD2 (6 bases). CDR3 length: 15 amino acids. Germline CDR1 reads MDHEN; CDR2 reads SYDVKM. V dropped 7 bases and J dropped 5 bases, with 20 bases sitting between them.